Below, 16 T cell receptor beta chains from the same sample are listed, as sequenced in a study of blood T cell repertoires in COVID-19. Libraries were prepared by immunoSEQ multiplex PCR; TCRdb keeps only in-frame clonotypes and omits some of them. The sample has fewer than 130,000 clones, 70% to 90% seen once. The source material was peripheral blood. All receptors derive from a woman between 50 and 59 years old with acute or convalescent COVID-19.

The rearrangement uses TRBV10-3 and TRBJ1-1; possibly TRBD1 for D (5 bases). The CDR3 contains 14 residues. Trimming took 4 bases from V and 4 from J, leaving 13 bases between them. Per germline, CDR1 ENHRY and CDR2 SYGVKD. The CDR3 spells CAISVGPRATEAFF. The CDR3 nucleotides read TGTGCCATCAGTGTCGGCCCCAGGGCCACTGAAGCTTTCTTT.

The V call is TRBV6-1, the J call TRBJ1-1, with D perhaps TRBD1 (5 bases). CDR1 and CDR2 (germline): MNHNS, SASEGT. Trimming stripped 2 bases from V and 2 bases from J, with 9 bases between. CDR3 length: 14 amino acids. CDR3 region: CASSEYTGNTEAFF. CDR3 in DNA: TGTGCCAGCAGTGAATATACAGGAAACACTGAAGCTTTCTTT.

The CDR3 loop reads CATSRDRVQPQHF. In DNA form, the CDR3 reads TGTGCCACCAGCAGAGACAGGGTTCAGCCCCAGCATTTT. V gene TRBV15 combines with J gene TRBJ1-5, with a tentative D call TRBD1 (5 bases). The germline CDR1 and CDR2 sequences are LNHNV and YYDKDF (reference sequence). This CDR3 region has 13 residues. V shed 0 bases and J shed 6 bases, with 6 bases lying between them. Full variable domain (missing parts from reference TRBV15 and TRBJ1-5): DAMVIQNPRYQVTQFGKPVTLSCSQTLNHNVMYWYQQKSSQAPKLLFHYYDKDFNNEADTPDNFQSRRPNTSFCFLDIRSPGLGDTAMYLCATSRDRVQPQHFGDGTRLSIL.

This chain connects TRBV2 to TRBJ2-6; 12 nucleotides align to TRBD1. The CDR3 totals 18 residues. Germline V gene lookup returns CDR1 SNHLY and CDR2 FYNNEI. The J segment lost 0 bases and the V segment lost 6 bases, leaving 6 bases of the junction unmatched. CDR3 nucleotides: TGTGCCAGCAGGACCGGGACAGGGGGCTTCTCTGGGGCCAACGTCCTGACTTTC. Translating gives CASRTGTGGFSGANVLTF.

V gene TRBV19 combines with J gene TRBJ1-1, with 7 bases aligning to TRBD1. Germline V gene data show CDR1 as LNHDA and CDR2 as SQIVND (reference sequence). This CDR3 comprises 12 residues. V was clipped by 8 bases and J by 4 bases; unmatched bases: 4. CDR3: CASGDRATEAFF. The CDR3 DNA reads as TGTGCCAGTGGGGACAGAGCCACTGAAGCTTTCTTT.

The chain joins TRBV5-1 to TRBJ2-3; TRBD1 matches 8 bases. J was trimmed by 3 bases and V by 0 bases; bases with no gene match: 9. The length of the CDR3 is 17 residues. Germline V gene sequence: CDR1 SGHRS, CDR2 YFSETQ. CDR3 nucleotide sequence: TGCGCCAGCAGCTTGGGGACAGGGTTCGGTGAAACAGATACGCAGTATTTT. Translated: CASSLGTGFGETDTQYF.

This clone was counted only a few times. The chain recombines TRBV5-5 with TRBJ2-6; possible D gene TRBD1, 6 bases. Trimming removed 0 bases at V and 0 bases at J, with 13 bases between. Germline V CDR1 and CDR2: SGHKS, YYEKEE (reference sequence). This CDR3 has 18 residues. CDR3 residues: CASSLGTELNSGANVLTF. CDR3 nucleotides: TGTGCCAGCAGCTTGGGGACAGAGTTGAACTCTGGGGCCAACGTCCTGACTTTC. The full variable domain, in which reference TRBV5-5 and TRBJ2-6 provide the parts outside the CDR3, is DAGVTQSPTHLIKTRGQQVTLRCSPISGHKSVSWYQQVLGQGPQFIFQYYEKEERGRGNFPDRFSARQFPNYSSELNVNALLLGDSALYLCASSLGTELNSGANVLTFGAGSRLTVL.

The rearrangement links TRBV24-1 to TRBJ2-3, with D possibly TRBD2 on 5 matching bases. Germline V gives CDR1 KGHDR, CDR2 SFDVKD. Trimming left V 0 bases short and J 1 base short, with 10 bases between. The CDR3 totals 16 residues. The CDR3 protein is CATSDLEAGRTDTQYF. The DNA for the CDR3 is TGTGCCACCAGTGATTTGGAGGCGGGCCGCACAGATACGCAGTATTTT.

The chain combines TRBV30 with TRBJ1-2; D possibly corresponds to TRBD1 (6 bases). The germline gives CDR1 GTSNPN, CDR2 SVGIG (reference sequence). Trimming stripped 8 bases from V and 8 bases from J, with 15 bases between. The CDR3 sequence is 11 residues long. Written as DNA, the CDR3 is TGTGCCAGGCGGGGGCAGGGAGGCTACACCTTC. Residues: CARRGQGGYTF.

The CDR3 DNA sequence: TGTGCCAGCAGCTCCCAAACGGGGGGTGAAAAACTGTTTTTT. Protein: CASSSQTGGEKLFF. The chain joins TRBV7-9 to TRBJ1-4; TRBD1 might be the D (5 bases). Per germline, CDR1 SEHNR and CDR2 FQNEAQ (reference sequence). CDR3 size: 14 residues. Trimming stripped 4 bases from V and 7 bases from J, with 13 bases between.

The J gene is TRBJ2-5, the V gene TRBV5-4; 7 nucleotides agree with TRBD2. The germline V gene encodes CDR1 SGHNT and CDR2 YYREEE (reference sequence). The CDR3 is made up of 14 amino acids. The ends lost 4 bases at V and 0 bases at J; junction bases unmatched: 3. Here the CDR3 DNA reads TGTGCCAGCAGCCCCGGGACTAACCAAGAGACCCAGTACTTC. This codes for CASSPGTNQETQYF. Full variable domain (rest looked up from reference TRBV5-4 and TRBJ2-5): ETGVTQSPTHLIKTRGQQVTLRCSSQSGHNTVSWYQQALGQGPQFIFQYYREEENGRGNFPPRFSGLQFPNYSSELNVNALELDDSALYLCASSPGTNQETQYFGPGTRLLVL.

The sample holds a few counts of this clone. The V call is TRBV18, the J call TRBJ2-1; D not certain. Trimming removed 3 bases at V and 4 bases at J, with 4 bases between. The CDR3 length is 12 residues. Germline V gives CDR1 KGHSH, CDR2 LQKENI. The CDR3 sequence is CASSPHYNEQFF. The CDR3 DNA follows: TGTGCCAGCTCACCCCATTACAATGAGCAGTTCTTC.

The V call is TRBV4-2, the J call TRBJ1-4; a possible D gene is TRBD1 (6 bases). The CDR3 runs to 16 residues. CDR1 is LGHNA and CDR2 is YNFKEQ in the germline V gene. The V end was cut by 1 base, the J end by 0 bases, with 9 bases between. The CDR3 DNA reads as TGTGCCAGCAGCCAAGGCGGACAGACAACTAATGAAAAACTGTTTTTT. It specifies CASSQGGQTTNEKLFF.

The rearrangement uses TRBV24-1 and TRBJ2-3, with D possibly matching TRBD2 (5 bases). Trimming took 1 base from V and 0 from J, leaving 7 bases between them. The V gene's germline CDR1 is KGHDR and CDR2 SFDVKD. The CDR3 has 15 residues. CDR3 region: CATSDLAASTDTQYF. The CDR3 nucleotides are TGTGCCACCAGTGATTTAGCGGCTAGCACAGATACGCAGTATTTT.

The chain joins TRBV4-2 to TRBJ2-1; the match to TRBD2 covers 9 bases. Germline lookup yields CDR1 LGHNA and CDR2 YNFKEQ. The V segment lost 4 bases and the J segment 2 bases; nucleotides outside the gene matches: 9. This CDR3 comprises 17 residues. This CDR3 reads CASSPTGLAATYNEQFF. The DNA for the CDR3 is TGTGCCAGCAGCCCCACGGGACTAGCAGCAACCTACAATGAGCAGTTCTTC.

This clone is a singleton in its sample. V gene TRBV5-1 combines with J gene TRBJ1-2; D gene unclear. There are 15 residues in the CDR3. Germline V gene data show CDR1 as SGHRS and CDR2 as YFSETQ. V gave up 4 bases and J gave up 4 bases, with 17 bases separating them. The CDR3 loop reads CASSANTGLSYGYTF. DNA of the CDR3: TGCGCCAGCAGCGCGAACACCGGACTATCCTATGGCTACACCTTC. The entire variable domain, with the rest obtained from reference TRBV5-1 and TRBJ1-2, is as follows: KAGVTQTPRYLIKTRGQQVTLSCSPISGHRSVSWYQQTPGQGLQFLFEYFSETQRNKGNFPGRFSGRQFSNSRSEMNVSTLELGDSALYLCASSANTGLSYGYTFGSGTRLTVV.